The next 15 T cell receptor beta chains were all read from a single sample in a study of blood T cells in healthy people across ages. A second PCR of about 7 to 12 cycles used a sample-barcoded 5' primer and a J-beta primer mix. TCRdb itself ran the 5' RACE reads through MiXCR, one entry per CDR3 protein. Found here are 2 million or so distinct CDR3 sequences, roughly 52% of them singletons; the top ten hold approximately 2.1%. Source material: blood. Every receptor here comes from a woman in her forties in good health.

About this clonotype itself: The junction does not match germline at one end; this may be a read error. The rearrangement uses TRBV6-2 or TRBV6-3 and TRBJ2-5; D gene uncertain. The end of the DNA aligns better with TRBJ2-7, so the J call may be wrong. This CDR3 has 12 residues. CDR1 is MNHEY, CDR2 SVGEGT, per germline. CDR3: CACRRRLYEQYF. CDR3 nucleotide sequence: TGTGCCTGCAGGCGGCGGCTCTACGAGCAGTACTTC.

The chain uses TRBV6-1 and TRBJ2-4, with a tentative D call TRBD1 (6 bases). CDR3 length: 13 residues. V was pared by 11 bases and J by 15 bases, with 26 bases between. Germline CDR1 and CDR2: MNHNS and SASEGT. Written as DNA, the CDR3 is TGTGCCGCAAATCGGACCCCCATGCAAGGGGGGTACTTC. This codes for CAANRTPMQGGYF.

The rearrangement uses TRBV12-3 or TRBV12-4 and TRBJ2-1; 12 bases fit TRBD1. V was clipped by 6 bases and J by 6 bases; unmatched bases: 21. The CDR3 spans 20 residues. The CDR3 DNA reads TGTGCCAGCAGCCATACCTCCGGGGAGGTGGGACAGGGGGCGAGCAATGAGCAGTTCTTC. Amino acids: CASSHTSGEVGQGASNEQFF.

V usage is TRBV9 and J usage is TRBJ2-3; TRBD2 matches 10 bases. Germline assignment: CDR1 SGDLS and CDR2 YYNGEE. J was trimmed by 2 bases and V by 0 bases; bases with no gene match: 6. This CDR3 spans 17 amino acids. CDR3 nucleotides: TGTGCCAGCAGCGTAGTAAGCGGGGGGGCGTACACAGATACGCAGTATTTT. It encodes CASSVVSGGAYTDTQYF.

The V gene is TRBV6-5, the J gene TRBJ2-4, with a tentative D call TRBD2 (6 bases). This CDR3 has 16 residues. Between the trimmed V and J ends, which lost 6 bases and 0 bases, there was a span of 15 bases. Germline V lookup: CDR1 MNHEY, CDR2 SVGAGI. The CDR3 sequence is CASRVGGRIAKNIQYF. The CDR3 bases are TGTGCCAGCAGGGTTGGGGGGAGAATAGCCAAAAACATTCAGTACTTC.

This clonotype was recorded a few times. This chain uses TRBV4-3 with TRBJ2-4; D perhaps matches TRBD2 (5 bases). Germline CDR1 is LGHNA and CDR2 is YSLEER. CDR3 length: 13 amino acids. Between the trimmed V and J ends, which lost 0 bases and 13 bases, there was a span of 13 bases. CDR3 sequence reads: CASSQDPNWEQYF. The CDR3 DNA is TGCGCCAGCAGCCAAGATCCTAATTGGGAGCAGTACTTC.

This chain connects TRBV5-1 to TRBJ2-3, with D maybe TRBD1 (8 bases). The CDR3 length is 17 residues. V was cut by 4 bases and J by 4 bases, with 22 bases left in between. From germline, CDR1 is SGHRS and CDR2 YFSETQ. As DNA, the CDR3 is TGCGCCAGCAGCCTACTCGGGAGGACAGGGACCGCAGATACGCAGTATTTT. Translated: CASSLLGRTGTADTQYF.

The V and J genes are TRBV7-9 and TRBJ2-7; D uncertain. V was cut by 1 base and J by 1 base, with 8 bases left in between. Germline CDR1 SEHNR, CDR2 FQNEAQ (reference sequence). The CDR3 contains 14 residues. The CDR3 region is CASSLDADSYEQYF. CDR3 sequence (DNA): TGTGCCAGCAGCTTAGATGCAGATTCCTACGAGCAGTACTTC.

The V call is TRBV5-1, the J call TRBJ1-4; weak D call: TRBD1 (5 bases). V shed 1 base and J shed 8 bases, with 15 bases lying between them. The CDR3 totals 15 residues. Germline V gene lookup returns CDR1 SGHRS and CDR2 YFSETQ. In DNA form, the CDR3 reads TGCGCCAGCAGCTTGAATCTGGGGGTGAGGGAAAAACTGTTTTTT. This sequence encodes CASSLNLGVREKLFF.

The J gene is TRBJ2-4, the V gene TRBV7-2; D not certain. The J call is uncertain, as TRBJ2-5 better fits the DNA end. Germline lookup yields CDR1 SGHTA and CDR2 FQGNSA. The length of the CDR3 is 19 residues. CDR3 in DNA: TGTGCCAGCAGCTCCATCGGAGACATATGGAGTCTCGGCCAAGAGACCCAGTACTTC. It translates to CASSSIGDIWSLGQETQYF.

Concerning this clonotype itself: The junction and the germline gene differ at one end; a read error may be behind it. This rearrangement joins TRBV12-3 or TRBV12-4 to TRBJ1-2; weak D call: TRBD1 (5 bases). This CDR3 spans 15 amino acids. The CDR3 region is CASSYPLGRNYGYTF. The DNA for the CDR3 is TGTGCCAGTAGTTACCCTCTGGGGCGGAACTATGGCTACACCTTC.

J is TRBJ2-4 and V is TRBV7-9, with no clear D. Germline V CDR1 and CDR2: SEHNR, FQNEAQ (reference sequence). The CDR3 has 15 amino acids. V lost 5 bases, J lost 7 bases, and 18 bases lay in between. The CDR3 nucleotides read TGTGCCAGCAGCGCCCCCGCAGGCCAAGGGAACATTCAGTACTTC. It encodes CASSAPAGQGNIQYF.

The rearrangement links TRBV28 to TRBJ2-3; 8 bases map to TRBD2. The CDR3 consists of 14 residues. With 7 bases clipped from V and 2 bases from J, the junction kept 5 bases outside the gene matches. The germline V gene has CDR1 MDHEN and CDR2 SYDVKM. The CDR3 region is CASKTGGDTDTQYF. The DNA of the CDR3 is TGTGCCAGCAAGACGGGGGGGGACACAGATACGCAGTATTTT.

Worth noting for this clonotype: A read error may account for a junction end that differs from germline. V usage is TRBV10-3 and J usage is TRBJ2-7, with D tentatively TRBD1 (5 bases). The CDR3 has 13 amino acids. Germline CDR1 ENHRY, CDR2 SYGVKD. The CDR3 DNA is TGTGCCATCAGGGAGTCAGGGCTCTACGAGCAGTACTTC. It translates to CAIRESGLYEQYF.

There are a few counts of this clonotype. This chain links TRBV7-2 with TRBJ2-3; no firm D call. V lost 5 bases and J 0 bases, leaving 9 bases between the germline ends. The CDR3 totals 14 residues. Germline V gene sequence: CDR1 SGHTA, CDR2 FQGNSA. CDR3 in amino acids: CASSLSHSTDTQYF. The CDR3 DNA is TGTGCCAGCAGCCTTAGCCACAGCACAGATACGCAGTATTTT.